This T cell receptor (beta chain) was recorded in a study of cytomegalovirus exposure and HLA in healthy donors. This PCR relied on a set of 60 Vbeta primers and 13 Jbeta primers. Clones were read by immunoSEQ multiplex PCR, and TCRdb kept only the in-frame ones, dropping some. Found here are about 120,000 clones, around two thirds of them singletons; the top ten hold around 9.7%. Details on this clone: The antigen is undetermined.

CDR1 LGHNA and CDR2 YSLEER come from the germline V gene. The V gene lost 0 bases and the J gene lost 2 bases, with 10 bases spanning the gap. The CDR3 is made up of 15 amino acids. Study-level points and caveats: Roughly even sequencing depth across donors was the assumption behind the presence/absence analyses. The productive fraction for most TCR beta V segments was about 87% or about 30% in an earlier analysis.

Material for sequencing was PBMCs. The J gene is TRBJ2-5, the V gene TRBV4-3; D remains unclear. This TCR came from a woman in her forties in good health and CMV-seropositive. Written as DNA, the CDR3 is TGCGCCAGCAGCCAAGATCGACACTCGCAAGAGACCCAGTACTTC. This sequence encodes CASSQDRHSQETQYF.